This record looks at one TCR beta chain sequence and its context. The source of the sample is a study of blood T cell repertoires in COVID-19. Turning to the study itself: Sources were T cells, B-cell-depleted T cells, or PBMCs; the material itself was cDNA or gDNA.

Only in-frame clones appear in the TCRdb table, and some are missing; sequencing was by immunoSEQ multiplex PCR. The data show about 170,000 clones, more than 80% seen once. Germline CDR1 reads SEHNR; CDR2 reads FQNEAQ (reference sequence). There are 14 residues in the CDR3. The germline V and J ends were trimmed by 8 bases and 3 bases, with 13 bases remaining between them. The chain is built from TRBV7-9 and TRBJ1-4; a weak D match, TRBD1 (5 bases). Sequenced sample: PBMCs or T cells enriched from blood (not recorded which). The receptor was isolated from a man aged 45-65 years who had recovered from COVID-19. CDR3 sequence: CASERSGANEKLFF. For the CDR3, the DNA is TGTGCCAGCGAGAGGTCGGGGGCTAATGAAAAACTGTTTTTT.